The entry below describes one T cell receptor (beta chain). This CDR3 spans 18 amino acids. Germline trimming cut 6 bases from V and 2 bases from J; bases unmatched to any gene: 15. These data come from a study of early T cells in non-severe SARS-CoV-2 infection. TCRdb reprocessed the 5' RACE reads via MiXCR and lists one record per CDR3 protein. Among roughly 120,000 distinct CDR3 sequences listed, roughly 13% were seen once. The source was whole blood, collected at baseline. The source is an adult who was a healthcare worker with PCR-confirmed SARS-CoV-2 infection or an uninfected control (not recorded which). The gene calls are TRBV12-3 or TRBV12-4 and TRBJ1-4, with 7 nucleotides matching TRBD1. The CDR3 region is CASRPVRQGVMTNEKLFF. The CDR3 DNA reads TGTGCCAGCAGACCCGTGCGACAGGGAGTAATGACTAATGAAAAACTGTTTTTT.